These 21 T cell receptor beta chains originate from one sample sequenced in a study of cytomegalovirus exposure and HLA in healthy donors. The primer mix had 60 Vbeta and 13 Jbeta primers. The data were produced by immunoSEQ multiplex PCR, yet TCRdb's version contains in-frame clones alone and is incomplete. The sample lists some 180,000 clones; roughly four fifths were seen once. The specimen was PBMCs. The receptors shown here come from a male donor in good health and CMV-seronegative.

CDR3 loop: CASSPYWPGTSGSYEQYF. CDR3 bases: TGTGCCAGCAGTCCCTATTGGCCCGGGACTAGCGGGAGCTACGAGCAGTACTTC. This chain links TRBV27 with TRBJ2-7, with 14 bases matching TRBD2. J lost 3 bases, V lost 5 bases, and 12 bases had no gene match. The germline V gene has CDR1 MNHEY and CDR2 SMNVEV (reference sequence). This CDR3 comprises 18 residues.

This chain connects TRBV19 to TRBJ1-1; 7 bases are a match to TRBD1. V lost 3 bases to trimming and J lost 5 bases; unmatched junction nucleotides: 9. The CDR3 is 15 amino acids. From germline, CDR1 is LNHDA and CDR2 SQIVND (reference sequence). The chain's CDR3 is CASSIGLTGRTEAFF. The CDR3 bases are TGTGCCAGTAGTATCGGGTTGACAGGGCGGACTGAAGCTTTCTTT.

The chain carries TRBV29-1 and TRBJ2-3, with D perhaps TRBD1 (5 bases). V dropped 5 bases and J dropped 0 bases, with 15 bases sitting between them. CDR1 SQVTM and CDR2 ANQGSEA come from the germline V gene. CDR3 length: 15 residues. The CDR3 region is CSVRRQSPSTDTQYF. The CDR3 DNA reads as TGCAGCGTTCGAAGACAGTCCCCTAGCACAGATACGCAGTATTTT.

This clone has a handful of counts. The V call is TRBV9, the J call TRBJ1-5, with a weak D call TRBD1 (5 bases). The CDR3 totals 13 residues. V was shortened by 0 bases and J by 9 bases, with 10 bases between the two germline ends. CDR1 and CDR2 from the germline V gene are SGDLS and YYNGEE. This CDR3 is CASSVEQAGPQHF. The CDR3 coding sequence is TGTGCCAGCAGCGTAGAACAGGCCGGGCCCCAGCATTTT.

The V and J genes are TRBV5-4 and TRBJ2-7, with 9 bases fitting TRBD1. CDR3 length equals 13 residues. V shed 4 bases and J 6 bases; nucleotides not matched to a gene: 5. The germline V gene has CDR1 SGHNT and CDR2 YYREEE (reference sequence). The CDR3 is CASSRDRGGEQYF. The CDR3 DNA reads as TGTGCCAGCAGCCGTGACAGGGGGGGCGAGCAGTACTTC.

This CDR3 reads CASKLTGAAEAFF. The CDR3 DNA sequence: TGTGCCAGCAAGCTAACAGGGGCCGCTGAAGCTTTCTTT. J is TRBJ1-1 and V is TRBV6-5, with 7 bases aligning to TRBD1. In germline, CDR1 is MNHEY, CDR2 SVGAGI. The CDR3 is 13 residues long. The V and J ends lost 7 bases and 6 bases, in that order; junction bases with no gene match: 8.

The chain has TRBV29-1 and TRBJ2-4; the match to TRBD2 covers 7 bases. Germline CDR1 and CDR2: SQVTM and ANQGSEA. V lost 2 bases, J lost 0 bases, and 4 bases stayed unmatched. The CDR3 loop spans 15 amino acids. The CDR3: CSVEPLAAAKNIQYF. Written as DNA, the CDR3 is TGCAGCGTTGAACCCCTAGCGGCAGCCAAAAACATTCAGTACTTC.

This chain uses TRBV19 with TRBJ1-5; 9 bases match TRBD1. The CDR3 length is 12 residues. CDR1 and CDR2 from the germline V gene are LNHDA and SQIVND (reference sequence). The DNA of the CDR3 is TGTGTCACTGGACAGGGGAGTCAGCCCCAGCATTTT. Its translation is CVTGQGSQPQHF. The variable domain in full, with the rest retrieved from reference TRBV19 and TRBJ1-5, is DGGITQSPKYLFRKEGQNVTLSCEQNLNHDAMYWYRQDPGQGLRLIYYSQIVNDFQKGDIAEGYSVSREKKESFPLTVTSAQKNPTAFYLCVTGQGSQPQHFGDGTRLSIL.

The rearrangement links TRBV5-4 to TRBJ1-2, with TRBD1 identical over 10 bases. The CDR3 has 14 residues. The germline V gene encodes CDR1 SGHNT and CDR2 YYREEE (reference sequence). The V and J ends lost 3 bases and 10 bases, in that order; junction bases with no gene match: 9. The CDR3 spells CASSSSGTGDPYTF. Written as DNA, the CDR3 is TGTGCCAGCAGCTCCTCCGGGACAGGGGATCCCTACACCTTC.

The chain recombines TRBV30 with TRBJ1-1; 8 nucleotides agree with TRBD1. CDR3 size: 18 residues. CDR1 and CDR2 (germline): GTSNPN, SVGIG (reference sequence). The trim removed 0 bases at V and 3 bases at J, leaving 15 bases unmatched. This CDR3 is CAWSVRQGARYLDTEAFF. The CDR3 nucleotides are TGTGCCTGGAGTGTAAGGCAGGGGGCGCGATATCTGGACACTGAAGCTTTCTTT.

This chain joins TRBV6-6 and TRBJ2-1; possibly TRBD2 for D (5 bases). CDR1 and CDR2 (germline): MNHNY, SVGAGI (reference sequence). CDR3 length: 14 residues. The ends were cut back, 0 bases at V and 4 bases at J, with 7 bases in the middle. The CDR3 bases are TGTGCCAGCAGTTACTCGACGGGATACAATGAGCAGTTCTTC. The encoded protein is CASSYSTGYNEQFF.

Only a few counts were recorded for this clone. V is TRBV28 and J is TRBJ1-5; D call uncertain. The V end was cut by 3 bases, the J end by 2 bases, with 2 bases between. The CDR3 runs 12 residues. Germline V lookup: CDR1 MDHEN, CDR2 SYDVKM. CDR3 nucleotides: TGTGCCAGCAGTTTCGGCAATCAGCCCCAGCATTTT. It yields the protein CASSFGNQPQHF.

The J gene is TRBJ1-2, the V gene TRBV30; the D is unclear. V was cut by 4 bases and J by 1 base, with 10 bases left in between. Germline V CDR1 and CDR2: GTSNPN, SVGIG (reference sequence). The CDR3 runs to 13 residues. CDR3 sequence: CAWNGRFNYGYTF. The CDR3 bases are TGTGCCTGGAATGGGAGATTTAACTATGGCTACACCTTC.

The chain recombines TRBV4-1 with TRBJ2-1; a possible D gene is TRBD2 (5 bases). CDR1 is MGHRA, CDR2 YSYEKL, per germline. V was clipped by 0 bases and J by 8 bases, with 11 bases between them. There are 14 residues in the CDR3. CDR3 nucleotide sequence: TGCGCCAGCAGCCAAGATGGAGGAGGACATGAGCAGTTCTTC. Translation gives CASSQDGGGHEQFF.

CDR3 loop: CASSLYGTSGYNEQFF. The CDR3 bases are TGTGCCAGCAGTTTATACGGTACTAGCGGTTACAATGAGCAGTTCTTC. V usage is TRBV28 and J usage is TRBJ2-1, with 8 bases lining up with TRBD2. There are 16 residues in the CDR3. In germline, CDR1 is MDHEN, CDR2 SYDVKM. The trim removed 1 base at V and 4 bases at J, leaving 6 bases unmatched.

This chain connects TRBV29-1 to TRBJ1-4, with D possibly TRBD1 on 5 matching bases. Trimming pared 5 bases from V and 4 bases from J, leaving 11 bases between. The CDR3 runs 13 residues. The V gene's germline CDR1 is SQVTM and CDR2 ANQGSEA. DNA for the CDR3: TGCAGCGTTTGCGACAGAGGTAATGAAAAACTGTTTTTT. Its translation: CSVCDRGNEKLFF.

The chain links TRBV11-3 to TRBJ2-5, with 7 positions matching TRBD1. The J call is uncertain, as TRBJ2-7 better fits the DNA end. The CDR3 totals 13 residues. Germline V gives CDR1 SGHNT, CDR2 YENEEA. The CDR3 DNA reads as TGTGCCAGCAGCCGACAGGGTTGGAACGAGCAGTACTTC. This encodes CASSRQGWNEQYF.

The CDR3 DNA sequence: TGTGCCACCAGCAGAGATTGGGCGGGGGCTACCTACGAGCAGTACTTC. Its translation: CATSRDWAGATYEQYF. This chain links TRBV15 with TRBJ2-7; possibly TRBD2 for D (7 bases). This CDR3 has 16 amino acids. V dropped 0 bases and J dropped 2 bases, with 14 bases sitting between them. In germline, CDR1 is LNHNV, CDR2 YYDKDF (reference sequence). The full variable domain, its missing parts supplied by reference TRBV15 and TRBJ2-7, is DAMVIQNPRYQVTQFGKPVTLSCSQTLNHNVMYWYQQKSSQAPKLLFHYYDKDFNNEADTPDNFQSRRPNTSFCFLDIRSPGLGDTAMYLCATSRDWAGATYEQYFGPGTRLTVT.

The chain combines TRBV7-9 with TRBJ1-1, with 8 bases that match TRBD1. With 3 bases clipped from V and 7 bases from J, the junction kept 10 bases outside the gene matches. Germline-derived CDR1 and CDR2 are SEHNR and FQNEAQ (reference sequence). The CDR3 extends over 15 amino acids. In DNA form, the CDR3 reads TGTGCCAGCAGCTTCTGGACAGGGCAAGCAGATGAAGCTTTCTTT. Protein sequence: CASSFWTGQADEAFF.

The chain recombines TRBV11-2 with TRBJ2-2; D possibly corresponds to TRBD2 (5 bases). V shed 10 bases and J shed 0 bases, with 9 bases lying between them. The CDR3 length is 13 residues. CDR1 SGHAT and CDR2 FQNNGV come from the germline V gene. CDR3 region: CATGFANTGELFF. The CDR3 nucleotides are TGTGCCACGGGGTTCGCGAACACCGGGGAGCTGTTTTTT.

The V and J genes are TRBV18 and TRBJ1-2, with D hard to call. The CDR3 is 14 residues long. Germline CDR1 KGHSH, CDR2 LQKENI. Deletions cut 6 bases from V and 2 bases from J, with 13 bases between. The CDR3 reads CASSDWSINYGYTF. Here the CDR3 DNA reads TGTGCCAGCTCTGACTGGTCCATCAACTATGGCTACACCTTC.